The clone carrying this T cell receptor beta chain was observed many times. Its target is not known. In each sample, at least 7 million PBMCs were isolated. It was with a sample-barcoded 5' primer and a J-beta primer mix that a second PCR of about 7 to 12 cycles was run. One entry per CDR3 protein results from TCRdb running MiXCR on the 5' RACE reads. Of 550,000 to 600,000 distinct CDR3 sequences in the sample, 27% were seen once. This entry comes from a study of blood T cells in healthy people across ages. Trimming removed 1 base from V and 2 bases from J, with 14 bases in between. Per the germline V gene, CDR1 is DFQATT and CDR2 is SNEGSKA (reference sequence). The CDR3 spans 15 residues. General study points: As age increased, TCR beta diversity per million T cells fell in a roughly linear fashion. Both higher diversity and more naive CD4+ cells marked long-lived donors when set against aged donors. Researchers deemed the diversity estimates from one million T cells underestimates.

This sequence was found in a woman in her 70s in good health. The chain employs TRBV20-1 and TRBJ1-2; TRBD1 is a possible D gene (5 bases). The sample taken for sequencing was blood. CDR3 loop: CSARGGAGQNYGYTF. The CDR3 nucleotides read TGCAGTGCTAGAGGAGGGGCGGGGCAGAACTATGGCTACACCTTC.